This entry lists 31 T cell receptor beta chains sequenced from one sample in a study of spatial heterogeneity in lung cancer. Study outcomes and limitations: For expanded intratumoral alpha and beta TCRs, counts tracked tumor mutation counts.

Time point: sample taken at primary tumor resection. Their antigen targets remain unknown. TCRdb processed the 5' RACE reads anew with MiXCR; each CDR3 protein has one entry. The sample yields 4,200 or so distinct CDR3 sequences, approximately 9% seen once. The starting material was lung tumor tissue, obtained at surgery. The receptor set was obtained from a male donor with early-stage non-small cell lung cancer.

This clonotype was recorded many times. The V and J genes are TRBV12-3 or TRBV12-4 and TRBJ1-3, with D unclear. V was pared by 5 bases and J by 0 bases, with 11 bases between. The CDR3 has 15 residues. The CDR3 reads CASSPPEFSGNTIYF. In DNA form, the CDR3 reads TGTGCCAGCAGTCCCCCGGAATTCTCTGGAAACACCATATATTTT.

By its share, this clonotype is medium-sized. This chain links TRBV6-2 or TRBV6-3 with TRBJ1-2; unclear D gene. Germline CDR1 MNHEY, CDR2 SVGEGT. V gave up 0 bases and J gave up 8 bases, with 16 bases separating them. CDR3 length: 15 residues. Here the CDR3 DNA reads TGTGCCAGCAGTTACTCTGGAAGAATAACTTCGGGCTACACCTTC. Its translation: CASSYSGRITSGYTF.

By share of the sample, this clonotype is medium-sized (0.01 to 0.1%). The chain carries TRBV7-2 and TRBJ2-3; D not certain. Germline CDR1 SGHTA, CDR2 FQGNSA. Trimming stripped 4 bases from V and 0 bases from J, with 11 bases between. This CDR3 region has 15 residues. Here the CDR3 reads CASSWTISSTDTQYF. As DNA, the CDR3 is TGTGCCAGCAGCTGGACCATTTCTAGCACAGATACGCAGTATTTT. The full variable domain, its missing parts supplied by reference TRBV7-2 and TRBJ2-3, is GAGVSQSPSNKVTEKGKDVELRCDPISGHTALYWYRQSLGQGLEFLIYFQGNSAPDKSGLPSDRFSAERTGGSVSTLTIQRTQQEDSAVYLCASSWTISSTDTQYFGPGTRLTVL.

This clonotype was detected many times. V gene TRBV9 combines with J gene TRBJ2-3; 11 bases map to TRBD2. This CDR3 has 15 amino acids. V lost 4 bases and J lost 1; bases outside the gene matches: 2. The V gene's germline CDR1 is SGDLS and CDR2 YYNGEE. For the CDR3, the DNA is TGTGCCAGCAGCCTACTAGCGGGGGGCACAGATACGCAGTATTTT. Its protein product is CASSLLAGGTDTQYF. Looking up the rest from reference TRBV9 and TRBJ2-3 gives the full variable domain: DSGVTQTPKHLITATGQRVTLRCSPRSGDLSVYWYQQSLDQGLQFLIQYYNGEERAKGNILERFSAQQFPDLHSELNLSSLELGDSALYFCASSLLAGGTDTQYFGPGTRLTVL.

By sample fraction, this clonotype is medium-sized. The J gene is TRBJ2-2, the V gene TRBV29-1, with D perhaps TRBD1 or TRBD2 (5 bases each). CDR1 SQVTM and CDR2 ANQGSEA come from the germline V gene. The CDR3 contains 14 residues. V was pared by 6 bases and J by 1 base, with 12 bases between. CDR3 sequence: CSVPGPLNTGELFF. CDR3 in DNA: TGCAGCGTACCGGGACCGCTGAACACCGGGGAGCTGTTTTTT.

This clonotype is medium-sized. This rearrangement joins TRBV6-2 or TRBV6-3 to TRBJ2-6, with 7 positions matching TRBD1. CDR1 is MNHEY and CDR2 is SVGEGT in the germline V gene. The V segment lost 8 bases and the J segment 4 bases; nucleotides outside the gene matches: 11. The length of the CDR3 is 16 residues. This CDR3 is CASAWKGAQGANVLTF. The CDR3, as DNA: TGTGCCAGCGCATGGAAGGGGGCGCAAGGGGCCAACGTCCTGACTTTC.

This clonotype is termed medium-sized. The chain couples TRBV19 to TRBJ1-3; no clear D. CDR3 length: 16 residues. The V gene lost 8 bases and the J gene lost 0 bases, with 17 bases spanning the gap. Germline CDR1 reads LNHDA; CDR2 reads SQIVND (reference sequence). The CDR3: CASATFGKSSGNTIYF. As DNA, the CDR3 is TGTGCCAGTGCGACGTTCGGGAAGAGCTCTGGAAACACCATATATTTT.

By frequency in the sample, this clonotype is medium-sized. As DNA, the CDR3 is TGTGCCAGCAGAAGGACGGGACAGCCTCAAGAGACCCAGTACTTC. Translated: CASRRTGQPQETQYF. This sequence joins TRBV2 and TRBJ2-5, with 7 bases identical to TRBD1. The germline gives CDR1 SNHLY, CDR2 FYNNEI. V dropped 6 bases and J dropped 2; count of bases not matched to a gene: 9. CDR3 length equals 15 residues.

In this sample, this clonotype is medium-sized (0.01 to 0.1%). The chain couples TRBV10-2 to TRBJ1-4, with D possibly matching TRBD1 (5 bases). The CDR3 has 12 amino acids. Per the germline V gene, CDR1 is WSHSY and CDR2 is SAAADI. V was clipped by 6 bases and J by 3 bases, with 5 bases between them. CDR3 nucleotide sequence: TGCGCCAGCAGGGGACCTAATGAAAAACTGTTTTTT. Its protein is CASRGPNEKLFF.

In its sample, this clonotype was seen many times. The chain joins TRBV4-3 to TRBJ1-6; 10 bases are shared with TRBD1. J lost 10 bases, V lost 4 bases, and 7 bases had no gene match. This CDR3 region has 15 residues. Germline lookup yields CDR1 LGHNA and CDR2 YSLEER. CDR3 sequence reads: CASSRSGQGGSPLHF. CDR3 DNA sequence: TGCGCCAGCAGCCGGAGCGGACAGGGGGGCTCACCCCTCCACTTT.

This clonotype was observed a few times. This chain uses TRBV12-3 or TRBV12-4 with TRBJ2-7; a weak D match, TRBD1 (5 bases). Trimming left V 4 bases short and J 6 bases short, with 10 bases between. The CDR3 runs to 12 residues. The CDR3 spells CASSSSGSEQYF. The CDR3 nucleotides are TGTGCCAGCAGTTCATCAGGGTCCGAGCAGTACTTC.

By share, this clonotype counts as medium-sized. V usage is TRBV29-1 and J usage is TRBJ1-1, with 7 bases lining up with TRBD1. V dropped 5 bases and J dropped 4; count of bases not matched to a gene: 7. Germline CDR1 is SQVTM and CDR2 is ANQGSEA. CDR3 length: 13 residues. The chain's CDR3 is CSVRQGTGTEAFF. The CDR3 DNA reads TGCAGCGTTCGACAGGGTACGGGCACTGAAGCTTTCTTT. The whole variable domain, filled in from reference TRBV29-1 and TRBJ1-1, reads SAVISQKPSRDICQRGTSLTIQCQVDSQVTMMFWYRQQPGQSLTLIATANQGSEATYESGFVIDKFPISRPNLTFSTLTVSNMSPEDSSIYLCSVRQGTGTEAFFGQGTRLTVV.

This clonotype was seen only a few times. The chain has TRBV5-1 and TRBJ1-1, with D possibly matching TRBD1 (6 bases). CDR3 length equals 14 residues. Trimming removed 1 base from V and 2 bases from J, with 9 bases in between. Looked up from germline, CDR1 is SGHRS and CDR2 is YFSETQ. In nucleotides, the CDR3 is TGCGCCAGCAGCTTGCAGGGGATCAACACTGAAGCTTTCTTT. Its translation: CASSLQGINTEAFF.

This clonotype is judged medium-sized. This chain joins TRBV3-1 and TRBJ2-6, with a weak D call TRBD1 (5 bases). This CDR3 is 19 amino acids long. Per germline, CDR1 LGHDT and CDR2 YNNKEL (reference sequence). V lost 0 bases, J lost 0 bases, and 15 bases lay in between. The CDR3 DNA follows: TGTGCCAGCAGCCAAGAGAACTACAGGAAAAGCTCTGGGGCCAACGTCCTGACTTTC. It translates to CASSQENYRKSSGANVLTF.

In its sample, this clonotype is medium-sized. The chain is built from TRBV4-2 and TRBJ2-7; tentatively, D is TRBD2 (5 bases). From germline, CDR1 is LGHNA and CDR2 YNFKEQ. The CDR3 contains 13 residues. Trimming cost V 0 bases and J 6 bases, with 9 bases left between them. The CDR3 protein is CASSQDLGVEQYF. Here the CDR3 DNA reads TGTGCCAGCAGCCAAGATCTCGGGGTCGAGCAGTACTTC.

This clonotype is classed as medium-sized (0.01 to 0.1%). CDR3 region: CASSPPPGRSYEQYF. Written as DNA, the CDR3 is TGTGCCAGCAGCCCCCCCCCAGGGCGCTCCTACGAGCAGTACTTC. The V and J genes are TRBV3-1 and TRBJ2-7; a weak D match, TRBD1 (5 bases). V dropped 4 bases and J dropped 0 bases, with 13 bases sitting between them. This CDR3 has 15 amino acids. Per germline, CDR1 LGHDT and CDR2 YNNKEL (reference sequence).

By sample fraction, this clonotype is medium-sized. This chain uses TRBV20-1 with TRBJ1-1; D remains unclear. V lost 1 base to trimming and J lost 1 base, with 7 bases between them. The V gene's germline CDR1 is DFQATT and CDR2 SNEGSKA (reference sequence). This CDR3 region has 13 residues. This CDR3 is CSARVWTNTEAFF. CDR3 bases: TGCAGTGCTAGAGTTTGGACGAACACTGAAGCTTTCTTT.

By proportion, this clonotype is medium-sized. The CDR3 spells CSVEDQLAVYGYTF. CDR3 bases: TGCAGCGTTGAAGATCAATTGGCAGTCTATGGCTACACCTTC. The chain recombines TRBV29-1 with TRBJ1-2, with D hard to call. Germline-derived CDR1 and CDR2 are SQVTM and ANQGSEA. V was clipped by 0 bases and J by 4 bases, with 12 bases between them. The CDR3 length is 14 residues.

By frequency in the sample, this clonotype is medium-sized. V usage is TRBV4-2 and J usage is TRBJ2-3, with unresolved D. The germline V and J ends were trimmed by 2 bases and 1 base, with 10 bases remaining between them. The V gene's germline CDR1 is LGHNA and CDR2 YNFKEQ. The CDR3 sequence is 15 residues long. The CDR3 region is CASSQKDGGTDTQYF. In DNA form, the CDR3 reads TGTGCCAGCAGCCAAAAGGATGGAGGCACAGATACGCAGTATTTT.

This clonotype was seen many times. V usage is TRBV30 and J usage is TRBJ1-1, with 9 bases aligning to TRBD1. The germline V gene has CDR1 GTSNPN and CDR2 SVGIG (reference sequence). With V trimmed by 2 bases and J by 11 bases, 12 bases remained unmatched. The CDR3 consists of 14 residues. The CDR3 loop reads CAWSPPKPGQGAFF. The CDR3 DNA reads as TGTGCCTGGAGTCCTCCTAAGCCGGGACAGGGTGCTTTCTTT.

Within the sample, this clonotype is medium-sized (0.01 to 0.1%). J is TRBJ1-2 and V is TRBV5-1; 8 bases agree with TRBD1. Germline V gives CDR1 SGHRS, CDR2 YFSETQ. The CDR3 runs 15 residues. V lost 5 bases, J lost 4 bases, and 10 bases stayed unmatched. CDR3 amino acids: CASRPGSTGAYGYTF. The DNA of the CDR3 is TGCGCCAGCAGACCAGGGTCGACAGGGGCCTATGGCTACACCTTC. Filled out from reference TRBV5-1 and TRBJ1-2, the complete variable domain reads KAGVTQTPRYLIKTRGQQVTLSCSPISGHRSVSWYQQTPGQGLQFLFEYFSETQRNKGNFPGRFSGRQFSNSRSEMNVSTLELGDSALYLCASRPGSTGAYGYTFGSGTRLTVV.

This clonotype is medium-sized. CDR3 nucleotides: TGTGCCAGCAGCTTAGACGGGACGGTTGAAGCTTTCTTT. Encoded protein: CASSLDGTVEAFF. The chain links TRBV7-2 to TRBJ1-1; tentatively, D is TRBD1 (5 bases). The CDR3 loop spans 13 amino acids. The germline CDR1 and CDR2 sequences are SGHTA and FQGNSA. V was shortened by 1 base and J by 7 bases, with 10 bases between the two germline ends.

This clonotype is deemed medium-sized. The chain links TRBV7-8 to TRBJ1-2; 7 nucleotides agree with TRBD1. V was clipped by 5 bases and J by 4 bases; unmatched bases: 4. The V gene's germline CDR1 is SGHVS and CDR2 FQNEAQ. The CDR3 is 13 amino acids. The CDR3 DNA is TGTGCCAGCAGCGCAGACAGGGCCTATGGCTACACCTTC. Translation gives CASSADRAYGYTF.

This clonotype is labeled as large. The genes are TRBV5-6 and TRBJ2-2; D call uncertain. CDR3 length: 12 amino acids. The V end was cut by 2 bases, the J end by 5 bases, with 4 bases between. CDR1 SGHDT and CDR2 YYEEEE come from the germline V gene. The CDR3 here is CASSFDTGELFF. The CDR3 region has the DNA TGTGCCAGCAGCTTCGATACCGGGGAGCTGTTTTTT.

In its sample, this clonotype ranks as medium-sized. The chain carries TRBV7-3 and TRBJ2-2; a weak D match, TRBD1 (5 bases). The CDR3 is made up of 13 amino acids. Per germline, CDR1 SGHTA and CDR2 FQGTGA. V gave up 2 bases and J gave up 13 bases, with 14 bases separating them. DNA for the CDR3: TGTGCCAGCAGCTTAGGTCCCGGGCAGGGGCTGTTTTTT. Translated: CASSLGPGQGLFF.

This clonotype has a count of ten or more. The V and J genes are TRBV20-1 and TRBJ1-1; 8 nucleotides align to TRBD1. V shed 5 bases, J shed 1 base, and the junction held 3 bases outside the gene matches. The CDR3 extends over 13 amino acids. Per the germline V gene, CDR1 is DFQATT and CDR2 is SNEGSKA (reference sequence). Here the CDR3 reads CSAGGQGNTEAFF. Written as DNA, the CDR3 is TGCAGTGCTGGAGGACAGGGGAACACTGAAGCTTTCTTT.

By proportion, this clonotype is medium-sized. The CDR3: CSVDSMEAGGTYNEQFF. CDR3 coding DNA: TGCAGCGTTGATAGTATGGAGGCAGGGGGTACCTACAATGAGCAGTTCTTC. The rearrangement links TRBV29-1 to TRBJ2-1; 7 bases are shared with TRBD1. With 3 bases clipped from V and 2 bases from J, the junction kept 13 bases outside the gene matches. Looked up from germline, CDR1 is SQVTM and CDR2 is ANQGSEA. The CDR3 loop spans 17 amino acids.

This clonotype was counted ten times or more. This chain connects TRBV4-3 to TRBJ2-1; 7 positions match TRBD1. The germline V gene has CDR1 LGHNA and CDR2 YSLEER. CDR3 size: 17 residues. Trimming at V came to 0 bases and at J to 3 bases, leaving 8 bases not matched to a gene. The DNA of the CDR3 is TGCGCCAGCAGCCAAGATCCCGGACAGGTTTTCTACAATGAGCAGTTCTTC. Translating gives CASSQDPGQVFYNEQFF.

In this sample, this clonotype is large. V usage is TRBV18 and J usage is TRBJ1-4, with D unresolved. With 8 bases removed from V and 1 base from J, the gap between germline ends came to 17 bases. Germline CDR1 is KGHSH and CDR2 is LQKENI. There are 16 residues in the CDR3. CDR3 nucleotide sequence: TGTGCCAGCCGAACGGCCGGGTCGGGAACTAATGAAAAACTGTTTTTT. This gives the protein CASRTAGSGTNEKLFF.

The chain employs TRBV20-1 and TRBJ2-3, with D possibly TRBD2 on 5 matching bases. The CDR3 loop spans 12 amino acids. Trimming removed 6 bases from V and 2 bases from J, with 9 bases in between. CDR1 is DFQATT, CDR2 SNEGSKA, per germline (reference sequence). Here the CDR3 reads CSAHGDTDTQYF. The CDR3 DNA reads TGCAGTGCGCACGGGGACACAGATACGCAGTATTTT.

By share of the sample, this clonotype is medium-sized. This chain links TRBV28 with TRBJ1-1; no clear D. The CDR3 runs 13 residues. V lost 3 bases and J 10 bases, leaving 15 bases between the germline ends. The germline CDR1 and CDR2 sequences are MDHEN and SYDVKM. The CDR3 spells CASSFLDDHGAFF. CDR3 sequence (DNA): TGTGCCAGCAGTTTTTTGGACGATCACGGAGCTTTCTTT.